What follows describes a single T cell receptor (beta chain). At the DNA level, this CDR3 is encoded by other sequences in the same sample as well. This record comes from a study of blood T cell repertoires in COVID-19. Across the study: Researchers got acute and convalescent COVID-19 samples from the United States, Italy and Spain. The analysed material was cDNA or gDNA that came from T cells, B-cell-depleted T cells, or PBMCs.

Per the authors' pipeline: Reference gene primer amplification gave nucleated cell count estimates. Method: immunoSEQ multiplex PCR; TCRdb's copy keeps in-frame clones and lacks some. The DNA gave D and trimming, while V, J and clone size come from that table. The sample consists of under 100,000 clones, about 84% of them appearing once. This CDR3 spans 14 amino acids. Germline CDR1 and CDR2: SNHLY and FYNNEI. The V and J ends lost 6 bases and 2 bases, in that order; junction bases with no gene match: 3. The sample comprised peripheral blood. This rearrangement joins TRBV2 to TRBJ2-2; 7 positions match TRBD1. The sequence came from an elderly man with active or convalescent COVID-19. DNA for the CDR3: TGTGCCAGCAGGGGGACAGTCAACACCGGGGAGCTGTTTTTT. Translation: CASRGTVNTGELFF.